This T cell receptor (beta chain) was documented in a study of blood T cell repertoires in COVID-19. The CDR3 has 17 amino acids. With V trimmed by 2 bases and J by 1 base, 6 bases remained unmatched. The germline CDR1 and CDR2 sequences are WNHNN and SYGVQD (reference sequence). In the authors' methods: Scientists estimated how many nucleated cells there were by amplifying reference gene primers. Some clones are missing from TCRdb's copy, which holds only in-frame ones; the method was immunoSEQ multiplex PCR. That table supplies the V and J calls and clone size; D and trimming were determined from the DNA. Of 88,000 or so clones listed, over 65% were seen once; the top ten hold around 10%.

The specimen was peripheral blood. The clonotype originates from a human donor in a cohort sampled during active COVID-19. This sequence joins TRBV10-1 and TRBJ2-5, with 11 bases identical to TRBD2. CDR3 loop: CASSEALAGGGQETQYF. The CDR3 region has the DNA TGCGCCAGCAGTGAGGCCTTAGCGGGAGGGGGCCAAGAGACCCAGTACTTC.